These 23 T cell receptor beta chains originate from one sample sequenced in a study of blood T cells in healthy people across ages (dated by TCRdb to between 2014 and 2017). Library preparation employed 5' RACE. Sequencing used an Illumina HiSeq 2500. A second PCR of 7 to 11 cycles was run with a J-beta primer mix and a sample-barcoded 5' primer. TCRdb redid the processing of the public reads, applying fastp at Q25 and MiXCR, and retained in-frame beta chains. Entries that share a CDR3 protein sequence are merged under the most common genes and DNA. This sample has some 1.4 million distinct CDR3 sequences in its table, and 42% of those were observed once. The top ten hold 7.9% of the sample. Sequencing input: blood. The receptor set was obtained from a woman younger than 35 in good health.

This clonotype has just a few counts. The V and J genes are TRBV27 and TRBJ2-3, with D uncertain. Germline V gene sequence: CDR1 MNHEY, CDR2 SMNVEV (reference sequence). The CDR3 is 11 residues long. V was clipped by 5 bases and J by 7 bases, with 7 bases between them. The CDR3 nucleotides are TGTGCCAGCAGTGTGGGTTATACGCAGTATTTT. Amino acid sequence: CASSVGYTQYF.

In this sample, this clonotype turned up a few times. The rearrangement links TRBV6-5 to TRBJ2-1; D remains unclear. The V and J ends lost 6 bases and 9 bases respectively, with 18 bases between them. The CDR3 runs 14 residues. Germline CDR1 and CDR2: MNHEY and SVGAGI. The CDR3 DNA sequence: TGTGCCAGCAGCTCTTTTGCCGAGCTTGGTGAGCAGTTCTTC. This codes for CASSSFAELGEQFF.

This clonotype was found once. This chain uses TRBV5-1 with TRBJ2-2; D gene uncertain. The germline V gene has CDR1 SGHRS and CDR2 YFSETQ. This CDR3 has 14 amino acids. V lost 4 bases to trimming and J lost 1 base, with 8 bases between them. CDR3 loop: CASSPNQNTGELFF. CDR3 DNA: TGCGCCAGCAGCCCGAACCAGAACACCGGGGAGCTGTTTTTT.

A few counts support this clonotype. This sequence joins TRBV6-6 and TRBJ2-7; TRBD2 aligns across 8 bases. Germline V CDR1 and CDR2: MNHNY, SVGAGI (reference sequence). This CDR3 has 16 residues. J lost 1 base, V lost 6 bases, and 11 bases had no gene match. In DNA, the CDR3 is TGTGCCAGCAGCCCACGCGGCGGGAGGCTTTCCTACGAGCAGTACTTC. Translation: CASSPRGGRLSYEQYF.

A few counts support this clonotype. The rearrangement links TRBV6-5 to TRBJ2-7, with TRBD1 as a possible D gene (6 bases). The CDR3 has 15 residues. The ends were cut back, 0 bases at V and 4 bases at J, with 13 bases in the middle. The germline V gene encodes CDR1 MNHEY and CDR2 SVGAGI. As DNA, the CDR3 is TGTGCCAGCAGTTACTCCAGGGGCGCTCTTTACGAGCAGTACTTC. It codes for CASSYSRGALYEQYF.

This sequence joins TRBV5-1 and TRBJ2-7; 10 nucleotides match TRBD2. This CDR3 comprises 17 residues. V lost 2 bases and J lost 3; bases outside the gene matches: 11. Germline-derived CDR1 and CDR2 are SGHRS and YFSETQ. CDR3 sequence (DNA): TGCGCCAGCAGCTTCGGACGAGCGGGAGGGGGCCTCTACGAGCAGTACTTC. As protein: CASSFGRAGGGLYEQYF.

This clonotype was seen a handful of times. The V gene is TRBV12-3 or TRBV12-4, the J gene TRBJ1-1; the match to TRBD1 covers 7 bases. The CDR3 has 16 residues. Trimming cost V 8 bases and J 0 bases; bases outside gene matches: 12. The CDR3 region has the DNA TGTGCCAGCCGTAAAAACAGGGGAACGTTGAACACTGAAGCTTTCTTT. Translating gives CASRKNRGTLNTEAFF.

The CDR3 DNA follows: TGCGCCAGCAGCTCTAGCGGAGGCCCTAATGAGCAGTTCTTC. Translation gives CASSSSGGPNEQFF. The rearrangement links TRBV5-1 to TRBJ2-1; 7 nucleotides match TRBD2. Trimming took 3 bases from V and 7 from J; bases not matched to a gene: 7. The CDR3 runs to 14 residues. Germline loops: CDR1 SGHRS, CDR2 YFSETQ.

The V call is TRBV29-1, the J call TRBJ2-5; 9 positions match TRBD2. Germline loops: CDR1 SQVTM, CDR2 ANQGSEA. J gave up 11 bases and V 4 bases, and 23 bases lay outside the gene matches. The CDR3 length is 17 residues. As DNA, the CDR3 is TGCAGCGTTGGTTCCCCCCTTCTAGCGGGGATAAACAATGAGCAGTACTTC. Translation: CSVGSPLLAGINNEQYF.

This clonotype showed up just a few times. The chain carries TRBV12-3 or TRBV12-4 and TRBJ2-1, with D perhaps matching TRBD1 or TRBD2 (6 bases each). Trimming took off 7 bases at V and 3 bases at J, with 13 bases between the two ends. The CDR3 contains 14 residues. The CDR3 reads CASTQGGFYNEQFF. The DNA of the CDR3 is TGTGCCAGCACCCAAGGGGGGTTCTACAATGAGCAGTTCTTC.

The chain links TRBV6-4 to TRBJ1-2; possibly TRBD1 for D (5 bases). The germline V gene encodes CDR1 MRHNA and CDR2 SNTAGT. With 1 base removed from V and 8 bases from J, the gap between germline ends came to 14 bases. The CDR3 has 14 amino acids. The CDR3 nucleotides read TGTGCCAGCAGTGACTTGGCCCAGGGCGCCGGCTACACCTTC. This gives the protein CASSDLAQGAGYTF.

The CDR3 is CASTLGVADTQYF. For the CDR3, the DNA is TGTGCCAGCACCCTCGGAGTGGCAGATACGCAGTATTTT. This sequence joins TRBV6-1 and TRBJ2-3; D unresolved. V was cut by 7 bases and J by 4 bases, with 12 bases left in between. The CDR3 contains 13 residues. The germline gives CDR1 MNHNS, CDR2 SASEGT.

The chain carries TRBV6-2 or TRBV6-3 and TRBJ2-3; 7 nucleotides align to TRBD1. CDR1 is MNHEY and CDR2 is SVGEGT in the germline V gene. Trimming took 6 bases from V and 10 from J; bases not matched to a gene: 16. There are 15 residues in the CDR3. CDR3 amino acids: CASSPGTATHGAQYF. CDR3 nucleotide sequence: TGTGCCAGCAGCCCCGGGACAGCGACGCACGGGGCGCAGTATTTT.

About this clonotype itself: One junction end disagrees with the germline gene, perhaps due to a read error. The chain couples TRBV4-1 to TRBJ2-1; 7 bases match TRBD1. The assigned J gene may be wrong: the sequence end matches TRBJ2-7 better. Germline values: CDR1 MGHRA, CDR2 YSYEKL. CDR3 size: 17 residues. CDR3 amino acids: CASGQAETGKSSYEQYF. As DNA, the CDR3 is TGCGCCAGCGGCCAAGCGGAGACAGGGAAATCTTCCTACGAGCAGTACTTC.

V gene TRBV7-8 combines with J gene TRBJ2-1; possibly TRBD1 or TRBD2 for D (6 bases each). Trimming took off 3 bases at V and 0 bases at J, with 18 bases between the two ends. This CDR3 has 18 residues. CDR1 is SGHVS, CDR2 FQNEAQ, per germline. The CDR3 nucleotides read TGTGCCAGCAGCTTGTTGTCGGGGGCTTCGAGCTCCTACAATGAGCAGTTCTTC. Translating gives CASSLLSGASSSYNEQFF.

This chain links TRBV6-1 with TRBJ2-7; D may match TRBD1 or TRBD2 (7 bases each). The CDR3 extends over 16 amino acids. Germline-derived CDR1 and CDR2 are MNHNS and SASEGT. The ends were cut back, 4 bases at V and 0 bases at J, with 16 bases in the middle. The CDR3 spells CASSVKGGTVSYEQYF. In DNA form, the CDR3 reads TGTGCCAGCAGTGTGAAGGGGGGGACAGTCTCCTACGAGCAGTACTTC.

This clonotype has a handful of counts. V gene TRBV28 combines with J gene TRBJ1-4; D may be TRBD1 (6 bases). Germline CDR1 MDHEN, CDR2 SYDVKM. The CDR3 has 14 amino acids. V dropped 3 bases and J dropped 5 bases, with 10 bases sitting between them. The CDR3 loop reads CASSFSGGNEKLFF. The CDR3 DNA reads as TGTGCCAGCAGTTTTTCTGGGGGCAATGAAAAACTGTTTTTT.

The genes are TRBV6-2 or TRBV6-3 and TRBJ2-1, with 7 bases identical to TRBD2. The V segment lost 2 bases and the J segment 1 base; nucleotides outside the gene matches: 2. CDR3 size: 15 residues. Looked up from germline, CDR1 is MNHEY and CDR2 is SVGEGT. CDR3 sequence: CASSYLAASYNEQFF. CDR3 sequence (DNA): TGTGCCAGCAGTTACCTAGCGGCTTCCTACAATGAGCAGTTCTTC.

CDR3 sequence (DNA): TGTGCCAGCAGCTCTAGCGGGCTGGGCTTCAATGAGCAGTTCTTC. Protein product: CASSSSGLGFNEQFF. V usage is TRBV7-9 and J usage is TRBJ2-1, with 8 nucleotides matching TRBD2. Germline CDR1 SEHNR, CDR2 FQNEAQ (reference sequence). This CDR3 spans 15 amino acids. The ends lost 4 bases at V and 6 bases at J; junction bases unmatched: 8.

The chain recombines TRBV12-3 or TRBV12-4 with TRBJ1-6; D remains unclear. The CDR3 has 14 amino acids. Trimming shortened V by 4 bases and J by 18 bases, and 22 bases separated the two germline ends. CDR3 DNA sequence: TGTGCCAGCAGTTCCCGACTCGCATTCACCGCTCCCCACTTT. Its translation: CASSSRLAFTAPHF.

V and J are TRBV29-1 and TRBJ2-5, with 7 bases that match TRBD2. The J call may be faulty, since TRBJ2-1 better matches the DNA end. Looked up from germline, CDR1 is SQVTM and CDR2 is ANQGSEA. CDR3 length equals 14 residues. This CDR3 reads CSVASGATLETQFF. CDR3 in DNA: TGCAGCGTTGCCAGCGGGGCTACTTTGGAGACCCAGTTCTTC.

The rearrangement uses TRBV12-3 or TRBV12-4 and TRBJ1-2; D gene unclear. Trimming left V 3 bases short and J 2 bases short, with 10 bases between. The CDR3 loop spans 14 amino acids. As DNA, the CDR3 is TGTGCCAGCAGTTTTCCCAGGAACAACTATGGCTACACCTTC. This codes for CASSFPRNNYGYTF.

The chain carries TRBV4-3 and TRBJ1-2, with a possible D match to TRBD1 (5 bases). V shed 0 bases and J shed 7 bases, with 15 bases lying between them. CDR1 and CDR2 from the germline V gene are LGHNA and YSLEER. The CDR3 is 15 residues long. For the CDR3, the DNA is TGCGCCAGCAGCCAAGATCCCGGGAGGGACGGTGGCTACACCTTC. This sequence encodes CASSQDPGRDGGYTF.